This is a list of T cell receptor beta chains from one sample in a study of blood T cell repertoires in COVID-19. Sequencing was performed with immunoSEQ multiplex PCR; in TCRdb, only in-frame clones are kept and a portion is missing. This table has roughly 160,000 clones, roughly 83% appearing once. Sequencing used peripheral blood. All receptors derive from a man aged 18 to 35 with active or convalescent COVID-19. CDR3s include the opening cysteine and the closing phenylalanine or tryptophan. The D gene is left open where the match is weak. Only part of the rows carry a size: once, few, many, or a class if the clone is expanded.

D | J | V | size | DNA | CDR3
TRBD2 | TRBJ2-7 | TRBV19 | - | TGTGCCAGTAGTGTGGGACTAGCGAGGTACGAGCAGTACTTC | CASSVGLARYEQYF
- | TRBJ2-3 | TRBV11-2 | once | TGTGCCAGCAGCTTAGATAGAGGAGATACGCAGTATTTT | CASSLDRGDTQYF
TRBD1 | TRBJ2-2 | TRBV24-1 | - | TGTGCCACCAGTGAGCACTCCGGGACAGGGAACACCGGGGAGCTGTTTTTT | CATSEHSGTGNTGELFF
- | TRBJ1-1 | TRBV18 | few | TGTGCCAGCTCACGCGGCGTGAACACTGAAGCTTTCTTT | CASSRGVNTEAFF
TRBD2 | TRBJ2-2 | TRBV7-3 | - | TGTGCCAGCAGCTTAGGGACTAGTGTGAACACCGGGGAGCTGTTTTTT | CASSLGTSVNTGELFF
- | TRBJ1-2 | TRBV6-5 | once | TGTGCCAGCAGTTACTTGGGCAGAGATTATGGCTACACCTTC | CASSYLGRDYGYTF
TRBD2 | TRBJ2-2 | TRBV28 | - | TGTGCCAGCAGTTTATCTGCTAGCGGGAGGGATACCGGGGAGCTGTTTTTT | CASSLSASGRDTGELFF
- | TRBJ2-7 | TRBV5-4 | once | TGTGCCAGCAGCGTGGGACACCGCCCCTCCTACGAGCAGTACTTC | CASSVGHRPSYEQYF
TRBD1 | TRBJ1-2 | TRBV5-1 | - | TGCGCCAGCAGCTACAGGGACAGGGGAAACTATGGCTACACCTTC | CASSYRDRGNYGYTF
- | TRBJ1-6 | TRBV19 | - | TGTGCCAGTAGTTCGGCGGTGAGCTCCTATAATTCACCCCTCCACTTT | CASSSAVSSYNSPLHF
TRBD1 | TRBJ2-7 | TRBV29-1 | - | TGCAGCGCACGGGACAGCTCCTACGAGCAGTACTTC | CSARDSSYEQYF
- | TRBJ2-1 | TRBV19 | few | TGTGCCAGTAGTATAGGGGCCGGGGTCACCTACAATGAGCAGTTCTTC | CASSIGAGVTYNEQFF
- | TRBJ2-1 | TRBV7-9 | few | TGTGCCAGCATCCCCCTCGGAGTTACCTACAATGAGCAGTTCTTC | CASIPLGVTYNEQFF
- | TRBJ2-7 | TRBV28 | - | TGTGCCAGCAATCCAGCGGGACATAGGGAGCAGTACTTC | CASNPAGHREQYF
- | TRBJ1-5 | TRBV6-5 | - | TGTGCCAGCAGTAACAGTGGGTATCAGCCCCAGCATTTT | CASSNSGYQPQHF
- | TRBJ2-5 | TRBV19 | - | TGTGCCAGTAGTATAGCTGGCAGCGGACAAGAGACCCAGTACTTC | CASSIAGSGQETQYF
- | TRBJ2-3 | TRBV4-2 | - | TGTGCCAGCAGCCGAGTGCCTGACTCGCGGAGCACAGATACGCAGTATTTT | CASSRVPDSRSTDTQYF
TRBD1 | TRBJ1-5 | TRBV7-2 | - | TGTGCCAGCAGCTTAACGACAGGGGGCGTTCAGCCCCAGCATTTT | CASSLTTGGVQPQHF
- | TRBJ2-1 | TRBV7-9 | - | TGTGCCAGCAGCTTAGCCCCTTATAATGAGCAGTTCTTC | CASSLAPYNEQFF
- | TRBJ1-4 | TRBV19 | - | TGTGCCAGTAGTATAGTAACCCCTCAGGGTAATGGAAAACTGTTTTTT | CASSIVTPQGNGKLFF